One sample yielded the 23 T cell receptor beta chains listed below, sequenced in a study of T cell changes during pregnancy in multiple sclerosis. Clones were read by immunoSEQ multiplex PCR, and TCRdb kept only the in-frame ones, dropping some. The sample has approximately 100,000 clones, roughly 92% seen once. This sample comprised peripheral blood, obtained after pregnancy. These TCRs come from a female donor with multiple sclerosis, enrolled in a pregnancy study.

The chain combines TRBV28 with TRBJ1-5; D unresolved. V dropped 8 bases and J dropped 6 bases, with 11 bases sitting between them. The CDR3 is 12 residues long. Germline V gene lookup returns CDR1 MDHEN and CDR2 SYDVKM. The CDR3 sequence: CASFPRGQPQHF. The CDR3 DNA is TGTGCCAGCTTCCCGCGGGGTCAGCCCCAGCATTTT.

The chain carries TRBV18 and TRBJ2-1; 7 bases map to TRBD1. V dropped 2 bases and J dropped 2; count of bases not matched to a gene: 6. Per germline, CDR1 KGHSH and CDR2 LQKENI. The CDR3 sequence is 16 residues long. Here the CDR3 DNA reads TGTGCCAGCTCACCAGGTGAGGGGGCCCCCTACAATGAGCAGTTCTTC. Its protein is CASSPGEGAPYNEQFF. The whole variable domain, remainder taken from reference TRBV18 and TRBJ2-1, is NAGVMQNPRHLVRRRGQEARLRCSPMKGHSHVYWYRQLPEEGLKFMVYLQKENIIDESGMPKERFSAEFPKEGPSILRIQQVVRGDSAAYFCASSPGEGAPYNEQFFGPGTRLTVL.

CDR3 nucleotide sequence: TGTGCCAGCACGGAAGGGGAATTAAATGGAAACACCATATATTTT. Its protein product is CASTEGELNGNTIYF. The chain carries TRBV13 and TRBJ1-3, with D perhaps TRBD1 (5 bases). Germline lookup yields CDR1 PRHDT and CDR2 FYEKMQ (reference sequence). V dropped 7 bases and J dropped 3 bases, with 16 bases sitting between them. The CDR3 extends over 15 amino acids.

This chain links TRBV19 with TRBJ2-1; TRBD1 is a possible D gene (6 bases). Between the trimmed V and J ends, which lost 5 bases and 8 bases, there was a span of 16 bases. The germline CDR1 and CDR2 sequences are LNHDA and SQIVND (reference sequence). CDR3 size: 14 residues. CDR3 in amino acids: CASSPGQTRDEQFF. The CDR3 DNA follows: TGTGCCAGTAGTCCTGGACAGACGAGGGATGAGCAGTTCTTC.

The CDR3 sequence is CASSPSRSGQGALGTEAFF. CDR3 coding DNA: TGTGCCAGCAGCCCCTCTCGGTCGGGACAGGGGGCTTTGGGGACTGAAGCTTTCTTT. This chain connects TRBV7-3 to TRBJ1-1, with 12 nucleotides matching TRBD1. Germline V gene lookup returns CDR1 SGHTA and CDR2 FQGTGA. Trimming took 5 bases from V and 5 from J; bases not matched to a gene: 18. This CDR3 has 19 amino acids. Complete variable domain (other parts from reference TRBV7-3 and TRBJ1-1): GAGVSQTPSNKVTEKGKYVELRCDPISGHTALYWYRQSLGQGPEFLIYFQGTGAADDSGLPNDRFFAVRPEGSVSTLKIQRTERGDSAVYLCASSPSRSGQGALGTEAFFGQGTRLTVV.

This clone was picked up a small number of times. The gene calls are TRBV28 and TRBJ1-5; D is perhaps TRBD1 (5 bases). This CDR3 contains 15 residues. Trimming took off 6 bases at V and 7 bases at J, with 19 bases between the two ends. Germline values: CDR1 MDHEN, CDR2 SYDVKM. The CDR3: CASRPPGRVDQPQHF. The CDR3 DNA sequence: TGTGCCAGCAGACCCCCGGGCAGGGTGGACCAGCCCCAGCATTTT.

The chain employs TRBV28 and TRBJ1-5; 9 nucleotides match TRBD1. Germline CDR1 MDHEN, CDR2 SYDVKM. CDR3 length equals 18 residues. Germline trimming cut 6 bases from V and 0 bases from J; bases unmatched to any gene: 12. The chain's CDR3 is CASSPGTGMRHSNQPQHF. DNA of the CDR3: TGTGCCAGCAGCCCCGGGACAGGGATGCGGCATAGCAATCAGCCCCAGCATTTT.

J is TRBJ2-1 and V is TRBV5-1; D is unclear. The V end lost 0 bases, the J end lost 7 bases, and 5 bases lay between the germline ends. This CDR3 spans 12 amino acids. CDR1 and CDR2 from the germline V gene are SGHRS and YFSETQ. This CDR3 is CASSLGGNEQFF. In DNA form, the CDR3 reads TGCGCCAGCAGCTTGGGAGGAAATGAGCAGTTCTTC.

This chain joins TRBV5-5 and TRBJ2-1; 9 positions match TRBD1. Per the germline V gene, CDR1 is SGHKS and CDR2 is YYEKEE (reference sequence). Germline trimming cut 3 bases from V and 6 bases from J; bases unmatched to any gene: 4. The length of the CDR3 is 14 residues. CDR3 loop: CASSYGTGTNEQFF. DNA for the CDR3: TGTGCCAGCAGCTATGGGACAGGGACCAATGAGCAGTTCTTC. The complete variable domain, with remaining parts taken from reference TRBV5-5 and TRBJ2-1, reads DAGVTQSPTHLIKTRGQQVTLRCSPISGHKSVSWYQQVLGQGPQFIFQYYEKEERGRGNFPDRFSARQFPNYSSELNVNALLLGDSALYLCASSYGTGTNEQFFGPGTRLTVL.

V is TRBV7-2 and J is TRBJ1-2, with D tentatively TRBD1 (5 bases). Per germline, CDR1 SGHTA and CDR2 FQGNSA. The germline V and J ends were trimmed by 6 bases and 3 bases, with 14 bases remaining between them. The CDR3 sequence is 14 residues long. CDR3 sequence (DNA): TGTGCCAGCAGATCACCCGACAGCCACTATGGCTACACCTTC. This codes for CASRSPDSHYGYTF. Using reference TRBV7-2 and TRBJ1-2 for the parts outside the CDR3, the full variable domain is GAGVSQSPSNKVTEKGKDVELRCDPISGHTALYWYRQSLGQGLEFLIYFQGNSAPDKSGLPSDRFSAERTGGSVSTLTIQRTQQEDSAVYLCASRSPDSHYGYTFGSGTRLTVV.

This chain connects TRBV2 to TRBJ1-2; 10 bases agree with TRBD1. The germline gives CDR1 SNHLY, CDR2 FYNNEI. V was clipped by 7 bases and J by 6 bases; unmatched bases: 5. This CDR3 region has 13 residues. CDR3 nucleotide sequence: TGTGCCAGCATCCGGGACAGGGGAAATGGCTACACCTTC. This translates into CASIRDRGNGYTF. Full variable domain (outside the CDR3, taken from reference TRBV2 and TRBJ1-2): EPEVTQTPSHQVTQMGQEVILRCVPISNHLYFYWYRQILGQKVEFLVSFYNNEISEKSEIFDDQFSVERPDGSNFTLKIRSTKLEDSAMYFCASIRDRGNGYTFGSGTRLTVV.

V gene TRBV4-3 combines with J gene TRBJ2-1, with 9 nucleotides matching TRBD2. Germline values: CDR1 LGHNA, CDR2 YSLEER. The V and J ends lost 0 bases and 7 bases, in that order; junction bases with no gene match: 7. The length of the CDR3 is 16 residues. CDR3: CASSQDRGSGGNEQFF. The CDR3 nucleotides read TGCGCCAGCAGCCAAGATCGGGGAAGCGGGGGGAATGAGCAGTTCTTC.

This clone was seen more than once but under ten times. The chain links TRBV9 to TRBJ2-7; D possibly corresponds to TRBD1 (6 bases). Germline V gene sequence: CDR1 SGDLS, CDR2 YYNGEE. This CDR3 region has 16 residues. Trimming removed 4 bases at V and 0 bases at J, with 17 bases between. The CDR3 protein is CASSNGDMTSSYEQYF. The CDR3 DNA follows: TGTGCCAGCAGCAACGGGGACATGACGAGCTCCTACGAGCAGTACTTC.

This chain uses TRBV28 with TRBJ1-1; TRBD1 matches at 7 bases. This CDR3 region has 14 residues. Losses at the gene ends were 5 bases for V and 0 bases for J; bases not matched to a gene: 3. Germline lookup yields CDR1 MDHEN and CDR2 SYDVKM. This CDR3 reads CASSIRGLNTEAFF. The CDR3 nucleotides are TGTGCCAGCAGTATCAGGGGGTTGAACACTGAAGCTTTCTTT.

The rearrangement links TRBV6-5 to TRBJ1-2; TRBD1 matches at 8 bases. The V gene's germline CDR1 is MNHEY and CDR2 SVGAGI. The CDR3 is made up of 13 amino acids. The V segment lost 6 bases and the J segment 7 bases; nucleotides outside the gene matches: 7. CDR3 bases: TGTGCCAGCAGCCTTGGACAGGGTCGTGGCTACACCTTC. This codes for CASSLGQGRGYTF.

The CDR3 loop reads CASSLGQGNTIYF. CDR3 bases: TGCGCCAGCAGCTTGGGCCAGGGAAACACCATATATTTT. This chain joins TRBV5-1 and TRBJ1-3, with D unclear. The ends were cut back, 0 bases at V and 4 bases at J, with 5 bases in the middle. Germline CDR1 SGHRS, CDR2 YFSETQ. The CDR3 is made up of 13 amino acids.

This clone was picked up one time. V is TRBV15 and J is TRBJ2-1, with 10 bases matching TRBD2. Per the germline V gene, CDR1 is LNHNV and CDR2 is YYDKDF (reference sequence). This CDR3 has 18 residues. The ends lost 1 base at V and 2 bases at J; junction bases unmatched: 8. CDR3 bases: TGTGCCACCAGCAGAGCCTCGCCCGGGACTAGCGCCTACAATGAGCAGTTCTTC. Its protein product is CATSRASPGTSAYNEQFF.

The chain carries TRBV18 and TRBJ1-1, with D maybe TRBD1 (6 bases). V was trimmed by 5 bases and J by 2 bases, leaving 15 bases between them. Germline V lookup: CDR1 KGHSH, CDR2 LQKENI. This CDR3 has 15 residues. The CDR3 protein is CASSGQSGYNTEAFF. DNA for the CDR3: TGTGCCAGCTCAGGACAGTCCGGTTATAACACTGAAGCTTTCTTT.

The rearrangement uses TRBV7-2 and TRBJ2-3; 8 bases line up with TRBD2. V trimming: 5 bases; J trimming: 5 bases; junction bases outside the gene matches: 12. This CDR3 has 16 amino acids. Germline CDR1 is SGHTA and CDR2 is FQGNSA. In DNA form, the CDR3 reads TGTGCCAGCAGCCGCTCAGGAGCGGGAGCCGGAGATACGCAGTATTTT. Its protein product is CASSRSGAGAGDTQYF.

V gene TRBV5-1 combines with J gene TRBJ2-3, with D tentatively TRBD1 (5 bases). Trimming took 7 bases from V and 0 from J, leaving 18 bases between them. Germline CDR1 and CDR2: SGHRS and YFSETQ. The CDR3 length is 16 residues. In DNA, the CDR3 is TGCGCCAGCCACTGGGGCGGATCCCCTAGCACAGATACGCAGTATTTT. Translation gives CASHWGGSPSTDTQYF.

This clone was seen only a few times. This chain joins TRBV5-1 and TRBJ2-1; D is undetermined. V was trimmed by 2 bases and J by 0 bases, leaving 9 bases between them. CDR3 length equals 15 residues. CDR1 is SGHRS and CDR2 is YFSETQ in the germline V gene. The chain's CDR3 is CASSFGGSSYNEQFF. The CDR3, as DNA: TGCGCCAGCAGCTTCGGCGGTAGCTCCTACAATGAGCAGTTCTTC.

CDR3 bases: TGTGCCAGCAGCCAGATAGGACTAGCGGGGACTAGCACAGATACGCAGTATTTT. As protein: CASSQIGLAGTSTDTQYF. This rearrangement joins TRBV14 to TRBJ2-3; 12 bases agree with TRBD2. The CDR3 is 18 residues long. Germline V gives CDR1 SGHDN, CDR2 FVKESK. The J segment lost 0 bases and the V segment lost 3 bases, leaving 7 bases of the junction unmatched. The full variable domain, with the rest looked up from reference TRBV14 and TRBJ2-3, is EAGVTQFPSHSVIEKGQTVTLRCDPISGHDNLYWYRRVMGKEIKFLLHFVKESKQDESGMPNNRFLAERTGGTYSTLKVQPAELEDSGVYFCASSQIGLAGTSTDTQYFGPGTRLTVL.

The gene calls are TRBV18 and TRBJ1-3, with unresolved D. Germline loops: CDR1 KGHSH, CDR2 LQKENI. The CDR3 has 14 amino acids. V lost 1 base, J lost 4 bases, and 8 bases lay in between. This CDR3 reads CASSPQSLGNTIYF. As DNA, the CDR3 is TGTGCCAGCTCACCACAATCCTTGGGAAACACCATATATTTT.